A selection of T cell receptor beta chains follows, all from one sample in a study of blood T cell repertoires in COVID-19. The data were produced by immunoSEQ multiplex PCR, yet TCRdb's version contains in-frame clones alone and is incomplete. The sample lists 150,000 to 200,000 clones; about 87% were seen once. The material sequenced was peripheral blood. These receptors all stem from a man aged 35-49 years with active or convalescent COVID-19. Each CDR3 is given with its conserved first and last residue. Each record gives: V gene, J gene, CDR3 protein.

V: TRBV4-3
J: TRBJ1-6
CDR3: CASSQKSGGNSPLHF

V: TRBV3-1/TRBV3-2
J: TRBJ2-3
CDR3: CASSLLSGVSTDTQYF

V: TRBV19
J: TRBJ2-1
CDR3: CASSRGGSSYNEQFF

V: TRBV5-1
J: TRBJ2-3
CDR3: CASSLTGGADTQYF

V: TRBV11-2
J: TRBJ1-5
CDR3: CASSLGRETGRQPQHF

V: TRBV27
J: TRBJ2-7
CDR3: CASSLTGGSYEQYF

V: TRBV5-5
J: TRBJ1-1
CDR3: CASTSGVLGNTEAFF

V: TRBV6-5
J: TRBJ1-6
CDR3: CASSPNSDRTSPLHF

V: TRBV10-1
J: TRBJ2-1
CDR3: CASSESIGRGSYNEQFF

V: TRBV5-8
J: TRBJ2-2
CDR3: CASSSFGGELFF

V: TRBV10-3
J: TRBJ2-3
CDR3: CATVPGGAGTDTQYF

V: TRBV2
J: TRBJ2-2
CDR3: CASSAQGIKNTGELFF

V: TRBV15
J: TRBJ1-5
CDR3: CATSRAVDQPQHF

V: TRBV12-3/TRBV12-4
J: TRBJ1-2
CDR3: CASSLYSVYGYTF

V: TRBV6-2/TRBV6-3
J: TRBJ2-2
CDR3: CASSYVGFGVYTGELFF

V: TRBV3-1/TRBV3-2
J: TRBJ2-7
CDR3: CASSRAAAYEQYF

V: TRBV7-9
J: TRBJ2-4
CDR3: CASSPQELLAKNIQYF

V: TRBV6-2/TRBV6-3
J: TRBJ1-6
CDR3: CASSPQGAGGGNSPLHF

V: TRBV11-2
J: TRBJ2-3
CDR3: CASSFGSSGGPDTQYF

V: TRBV27
J: TRBJ1-6
CDR3: CASSIKTGFSSPLHF

V: TRBV7-8
J: TRBJ2-3
CDR3: CASSLSRLLSTDTQYF

V: TRBV6-5
J: TRBJ1-5
CDR3: CASRRDNSNQPQHF

V: TRBV20-1
J: TRBJ1-5
CDR3: CSAGQPQHF

V: TRBV27
J: TRBJ2-5
CDR3: CASKVRSGDYTQETQYF

V: TRBV5-6
J: TRBJ1-3
CDR3: CASSNRQGAFGNTIYF

V: TRBV6-1
J: TRBJ1-1
CDR3: CASSEARLQGGEAFF

V: TRBV5-1
J: TRBJ2-1
CDR3: CASSLAATGYNEQFF

V: TRBV29-1
J: TRBJ1-2
CDR3: CSVGPRQGDYGYTF

V: TRBV10-3
J: TRBJ1-4
CDR3: CAISGQGEKLFF

V: TRBV2
J: TRBJ2-7
CDR3: CASSLERGYEQYF

V: TRBV30
J: TRBJ1-2
CDR3: CAWIGGSNYGYTF

V: TRBV3-1/TRBV3-2
J: TRBJ1-5
CDR3: CASSRGQPNQPQHF

V: TRBV3-1/TRBV3-2
J: TRBJ2-3
CDR3: CASEPGGGRADTQYF

V: TRBV12-5
J: TRBJ2-3
CDR3: CASGIGQGTDTQYF

V: TRBV6-2/TRBV6-3
J: TRBJ1-3
CDR3: CASSYPRGSMIRGVDTIYF

V: TRBV4-1
J: TRBJ1-1
CDR3: CASSQVQGVPFF

V: TRBV27
J: TRBJ2-7
CDR3: CASRPSGGPYEQYF

V: TRBV5-1
J: TRBJ2-1
CDR3: CASSLHGTSGGYEQFF

V: TRBV4-1
J: TRBJ2-1
CDR3: CASSQLQGISYNEQFF

V: TRBV28
J: TRBJ2-2
CDR3: CASSFASGGGTGELFF

V: TRBV10-2
J: TRBJ1-1
CDR3: CASRAGQGAVTEAFF

V: TRBV4-1
J: TRBJ2-7
CDR3: CASSHLGTGPKSYEQYF

V: TRBV4-2
J: TRBJ1-6
CDR3: CASSLRGESSYNSPLHF

V: TRBV30
J: TRBJ2-7
CDR3: CAWSSQAGGEQYF